The 16 T cell receptor beta chains below all came from one sample that was sequenced in a study of blood T cells in healthy people across ages. A second PCR of roughly 7 to 11 cycles used a sample-barcoded 5' primer and a J-beta primer mix. Each CDR3 protein gets one entry after TCRdb re-called the 5' RACE reads with MiXCR. The profile shows 1.5 million to 2 million distinct CDR3 sequences, about 50% of them singletons. Specimen: blood. These receptors were taken from a woman between 35 and 50 years old in good health.

The gene calls are TRBV6-5 and TRBJ2-5, with no clear D. Germline-derived CDR1 and CDR2 are MNHEY and SVGAGI. Trimming cost V 2 bases and J 5 bases, with 12 bases left between them. This CDR3 is built from 14 residues. CDR3 in amino acids: CASSYANIGETQYF. CDR3 bases: TGTGCCAGCAGTTACGCTAATATTGGTGAGACCCAGTACTTC.

V is TRBV7-9 and J is TRBJ2-5; D remains ambiguous. The CDR3 runs to 14 residues. Trimming took 0 bases from V and 4 from J, leaving 9 bases between them. Germline-derived CDR1 and CDR2 are SEHNR and FQNEAQ (reference sequence). The CDR3 DNA follows: TGTGCCAGCAGCTTAGCGTCGAGGAGAGAGACCCAGTACTTC. Amino acids: CASSLASRRETQYF.

V is TRBV28 and J is TRBJ2-6, with D uncertain. CDR1 is MDHEN, CDR2 SYDVKM, per germline. This CDR3 is 17 amino acids long. Between the trimmed V and J ends, which lost 5 bases and 0 bases, there was a span of 14 bases. The DNA for the CDR3 is TGTGCCAGCAGTCCGTACGGAGTGACCTCTGGGGCCAACGTCCTGACTTTC. Its protein is CASSPYGVTSGANVLTF.

The J gene is TRBJ1-2, the V gene TRBV4-3, with 9 bases aligning to TRBD1. The V and J ends lost 1 base and 4 bases, in that order; junction bases with no gene match: 19. In germline, CDR1 is LGHNA, CDR2 YSLEER. The CDR3 is 20 amino acids. The DNA for the CDR3 is TGCGCCAGCAGCCAAGTTGATGCGTCCGGGACAGGGCTTTGGGGCTATGGCTACACCTTC. This sequence encodes CASSQVDASGTGLWGYGYTF.

This clonotype was detected only a few times. J is TRBJ1-1 and V is TRBV27, with TRBD1 identical over 9 bases. The CDR3 is 15 amino acids. Germline CDR1 is MNHEY and CDR2 is SMNVEV (reference sequence). J was trimmed by 4 bases and V by 3 bases; bases with no gene match: 6. The CDR3 spells CASSFGDRVGTEAFF. For the CDR3, the DNA is TGTGCCAGCAGTTTTGGGGACAGGGTCGGCACTGAAGCTTTCTTT.

This clonotype has only one observation. This sequence may be a read error, since a much larger clone differs from it by one base. The V gene is TRBV29-1, the J gene TRBJ2-4; D may correspond to TRBD1 or TRBD2 (5 bases each). Deletions cut 4 bases from V and 13 bases from J, with 26 bases between. CDR3 length equals 15 residues. From germline, CDR1 is SQVTM and CDR2 ANQGSEA. CDR3 residues: CSVGGTGTVVPEQYF. For the CDR3, the DNA is TGCAGCGTTGGTGGCACCGGGACGGTAGTCCCGGAGCAGTACTTC.

The genes are TRBV19 and TRBJ1-4, with 8 bases matching TRBD1. CDR1 is LNHDA, CDR2 SQIVND, per germline (reference sequence). This CDR3 spans 15 amino acids. J was trimmed by 0 bases and V by 6 bases; bases with no gene match: 3. The CDR3, as DNA: TGTGCCAGTAGCGACAGGGGCCCAACTAATGAAAAACTGTTTTTT. Protein product: CASSDRGPTNEKLFF.

In its sample, this clonotype was seen many times. The rearrangement links TRBV7-2 to TRBJ2-3, with no clear D. Trimming took off 5 bases at V and 0 bases at J, with 9 bases between the two ends. The CDR3 spans 14 residues. The germline V gene encodes CDR1 SGHTA and CDR2 FQGNSA. Written as DNA, the CDR3 is TGTGCCAGCAGCCAGACGACTAGCACAGATACGCAGTATTTT. This translates into CASSQTTSTDTQYF.

This CDR3 reads CSARDVPASYEQYF. DNA of the CDR3: TGCAGTGCTAGAGACGTCCCAGCCTCCTACGAGCAGTACTTC. The V gene is TRBV20-1, the J gene TRBJ2-7; D is uncertain. The CDR3 sequence is 14 residues long. The germline V gene has CDR1 DFQATT and CDR2 SNEGSKA (reference sequence). Trimming cost V 0 bases and J 0 bases, with 9 bases left between them.

This chain joins TRBV6-5 and TRBJ2-3, with 7 bases fitting TRBD2. The germline V gene encodes CDR1 MNHEY and CDR2 SVGAGI. The length of the CDR3 is 16 residues. The trim removed 4 bases at V and 2 bases at J, leaving 9 bases unmatched. The CDR3 DNA reads TGTGCCAGCAGTTCGGAGGGGAGCGGGGTCACAGATACGCAGTATTTT. It specifies CASSSEGSGVTDTQYF.

The CDR3 spells CSARDGRLAGNQETQYF. The CDR3 DNA reads as TGCAGTGCTAGAGATGGGAGGCTAGCGGGGAACCAAGAGACCCAGTACTTC. V usage is TRBV20-1 and J usage is TRBJ2-5, with 9 bases that match TRBD2. Trimming at V came to 0 bases and at J to 0 bases, leaving 8 bases not matched to a gene. This CDR3 region has 17 residues. Germline assignment: CDR1 DFQATT and CDR2 SNEGSKA (reference sequence).

The V gene is TRBV9, the J gene TRBJ2-6, with unresolved D. CDR3 length equals 16 residues. V lost 0 bases to trimming and J lost 2 bases, with 9 bases between them. Germline values: CDR1 SGDLS, CDR2 YYNGEE. The chain's CDR3 is CASSVGVTTGANVLTF. For the CDR3, the DNA is TGTGCCAGCAGCGTAGGGGTCACGACTGGGGCCAACGTCCTGACTTTC.

The table lists this clonotype with a few counts. The V call is TRBV5-6, the J call TRBJ2-1, with D possibly matching TRBD1 (6 bases). This CDR3 has 17 amino acids. Germline values: CDR1 SGHDT, CDR2 YYEEEE. Trimming took 4 bases from V and 0 from J, leaving 17 bases between them. The CDR3: CASSAAVWGPSYNEQFF. CDR3 DNA sequence: TGTGCCAGCAGCGCCGCAGTTTGGGGGCCCTCCTACAATGAGCAGTTCTTC. Together with reference TRBV5-6 and TRBJ2-1, the CDR3 gives the full variable domain: DAGVTQSPTHLIKTRGQQVTLRCSPKSGHDTVSWYQQALGQGPQFIFQYYEEEERQRGNFPDRFSGHQFPNYSSELNVNALLLGDSALYLCASSAAVWGPSYNEQFFGPGTRLTVL.

The chain is built from TRBV7-2 and TRBJ1-2, with no clear D. The CDR3 extends over 14 amino acids. V was clipped by 1 base and J by 7 bases, with 13 bases between them. Germline V CDR1 and CDR2: SGHTA, FQGNSA. CDR3 loop: CASSLEGFGFGYTF. CDR3 DNA sequence: TGTGCCAGCAGCTTAGAAGGTTTCGGATTTGGCTACACCTTC.

In its sample, this clonotype was seen a few times. The V and J genes are TRBV6-2 or TRBV6-3 and TRBJ2-3; the match to TRBD2 covers 8 bases. The CDR3 runs to 14 residues. V shed 6 bases and J 6 bases; nucleotides not matched to a gene: 8. In germline, CDR1 is MNHEY, CDR2 SVGEGT. The CDR3 sequence is CASRRLAIRDTQYF. The CDR3, as DNA: TGTGCCAGCAGGAGACTAGCGATTCGTGATACGCAGTATTTT.

This clonotype was observed a few times. The CDR3 is CASSQDLGLVSTDTQYF. CDR3 bases: TGCGCCAGCAGCCAAGATCTAGGACTGGTTAGCACAGATACGCAGTATTTT. V is TRBV4-3 and J is TRBJ2-3; tentative D call: TRBD2 (5 bases). Trimming removed 0 bases at V and 0 bases at J, with 13 bases between. Looked up from germline, CDR1 is LGHNA and CDR2 is YSLEER. The CDR3 runs 17 residues.